Listed below are T cell receptor beta chains from one sample, sequenced in a study of blood T cell repertoires in COVID-19. Some clones are missing from TCRdb's copy, which holds only in-frame ones; the method was immunoSEQ multiplex PCR. The sample lists 90,000 or so clones; 65% to 90% were seen once. Material: peripheral blood. The receptor set was obtained from a man aged 60 to 75 with acute or convalescent COVID-19. Each CDR3 is given with its conserved first and last residue. A D gene is named only where the DNA matches it firmly. The size of a clone is reported for some rows only, either as once, few or many, or as a class for expanded clones.

d_call j_call clone_size v_call cdr3_aa
TRBD1 TRBJ2-3 . TRBV5-1 CASSYKTTGMVDTQYF
TRBD1 TRBJ1-1 . TRBV28 CASSLAGGIEAFF
TRBD2 TRBJ2-5 . TRBV9 CASSASGTTGETQYF
TRBD2 TRBJ2-5 . TRBV7-9 CASFGGARETQYF
TRBD1 TRBJ1-2 . TRBV15 CATSLGRARGNYGYTF
TRBD1 TRBJ1-2 . TRBV7-2 CASSLGSGTGYGYTF
. TRBJ2-7 . TRBV2 CASSAGFSVSEQYF
TRBD1 TRBJ2-5 . TRBV10-3 CAISDVGTGKQETQYF
. TRBJ2-6 . TRBV9 CASSPTGYPGANVLTF
TRBD1 TRBJ1-2 once TRBV19 CASRGPYYGYTF